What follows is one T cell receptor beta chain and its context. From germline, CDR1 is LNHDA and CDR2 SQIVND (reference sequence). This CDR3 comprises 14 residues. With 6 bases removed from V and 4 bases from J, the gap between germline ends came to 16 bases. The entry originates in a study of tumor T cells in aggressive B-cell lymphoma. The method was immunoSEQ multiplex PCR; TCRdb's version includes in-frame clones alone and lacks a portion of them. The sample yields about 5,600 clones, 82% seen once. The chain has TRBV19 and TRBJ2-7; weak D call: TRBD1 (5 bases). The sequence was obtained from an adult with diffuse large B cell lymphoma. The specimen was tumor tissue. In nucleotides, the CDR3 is TGTGCCAGTAGAACAGGCCATGGCTGGTACGAGCAGTACTTC. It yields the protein CASRTGHGWYEQYF.